The 5 T cell receptor beta chains in this list originate from one sample, sequenced in a study of shared clonotypes between healthy human individuals. CD8 cells regarded as naive lacked CD45RO, were positively chosen for CCR7, and omitted terminally differentiated effector memory CD45RA+ cells. Measured with immunoSEQ multiplex PCR; TCRdb has only the in-frame clones, and not every one. This sample has around 2.1 million clones; about 93% occur once, and the top ten carry roughly 1.8%. The sequenced sample was naive CD8+ T cells from PBMCs. Every receptor here comes from a man aged 18 to 35 in good health. Some clones in this sample may be carry-over from other donors' samples.

A remark on this clone: The same CDR3 is also encoded by other DNA sequences in this sample. The V and J genes are TRBV27 and TRBJ1-5, with D unclear. Trimming took 2 bases from V and 5 from J, leaving 7 bases between them. The CDR3 loop spans 13 amino acids. Per the germline V gene, CDR1 is MNHEY and CDR2 is SMNVEV (reference sequence). CDR3 residues: CASSLVGDQPQHF. The CDR3 coding sequence is TGTGCCAGCAGTTTAGTTGGGGATCAGCCCCAGCATTTT.

A remark on this clone: This specimen includes other DNA sequences encoding the same CDR3. The chain links TRBV7-9 to TRBJ2-7; TRBD1 matches at 9 bases. Germline V gives CDR1 SEHNR, CDR2 FQNEAQ (reference sequence). The CDR3 spans 14 residues. V lost 5 bases to trimming and J lost 2 bases; unmatched junction nucleotides: 4. CDR3 region: CASSPTGGAYEQYF. The CDR3 DNA sequence: TGTGCCAGCAGCCCGACAGGGGGGGCCTACGAGCAGTACTTC. The variable domain in full, completed from reference TRBV7-9 and TRBJ2-7, reads DTGVSQNPRHKITKRGQNVTFRCDPISEHNRLYWYRQTLGQGPEFLTYFQNEAQLEKSRLLSDRFSAERPKGSFSTLEIQRTEQGDSAMYLCASSPTGGAYEQYFGPGTRLTVT.

The chain joins TRBV5-5 to TRBJ2-3; the D is unclear. The CDR3 totals 14 residues. Germline loops: CDR1 SGHKS, CDR2 YYEKEE (reference sequence). V was trimmed by 2 bases and J by 0 bases, leaving 7 bases between them. In nucleotides, the CDR3 is TGTGCCAGCAGCTTCCTCATAAGCACAGATACGCAGTATTTT. Protein sequence: CASSFLISTDTQYF.

V is TRBV5-1 and J is TRBJ2-7; 9 bases map to TRBD1. The V gene end was trimmed by 5 bases and the J gene end by 2 bases; junction bases not matched to a gene: 5. The germline CDR1 and CDR2 sequences are SGHRS and YFSETQ. The CDR3 covers 14 residues. The CDR3 nucleotides are TGCGCCAGCAGTAAGGGGACAGGGACCTACGAGCAGTACTTC. This translates into CASSKGTGTYEQYF.

V usage is TRBV28 and J usage is TRBJ1-5, with D unclear. Germline CDR1 is MDHEN and CDR2 is SYDVKM. V was pared by 3 bases and J by 4 bases, with 13 bases between. The CDR3 contains 15 residues. CDR3 residues: CASSLMGTGNQPQHF. The CDR3 DNA follows: TGTGCCAGCAGTTTGATGGGTACCGGTAATCAGCCCCAGCATTTT.